The 19 T cell receptor beta chains in this list originate from one sample, sequenced in a study of T-cell reconstitution after alpha-beta-depleted transplantation in children (TCRdb year 2016). The treatment or condition label here, explained by the study, means: allogeneic hematopoietic cell transplantation with graft depleted of TCRalphabeta T cells and CD19 B cells. The library was generated by PCR. Instrument on record: Illumina HiSeq 2500. To normalize quantification of the TCRbeta repertoire, the TCR libraries were built with molecular barcoding that relied on unique molecular identifiers. TCRdb reprocessing: public reads trimmed at Q25 with fastp, clones called with MiXCR, in-frame beta chains kept. CDR3 protein sequences are deduplicated, and each keeps its most common genes and DNA. For this sample there are 200,000 to 300,000 distinct CDR3 sequences; roughly 26% appear just once. Around 2.5% of the sample comes from the top ten.

Source: PBMCs, taken before TCRalphabeta/CD19-depleted stem cell transplant. These TCRs come from a girl aged 2-9 years with Fanconi anemia, due to receive a stem cell transplant.

This clonotype was counted ten times or more. The chain uses TRBV7-3 and TRBJ2-1; 10 bases map to TRBD2. Trimming cost V 3 bases and J 8 bases; bases outside gene matches: 4. Germline CDR1 SGHTA, CDR2 FQGTGA. The CDR3 is 14 residues long. The CDR3 spells CASSFTSGMDEQFF. In DNA, the CDR3 is TGTGCCAGCAGCTTCACTAGCGGGATGGATGAGCAGTTCTTC.

There are a few counts of this clonotype. CDR3 sequence (DNA): TGTGCCAGCAGCTTAGCTCTAGCGGGTCGCTCTGGGGCCAACGTCCTGACTTTC. Its translation is CASSLALAGRSGANVLTF. V usage is TRBV11-2 and J usage is TRBJ2-6, with TRBD2 identical over 8 bases. The CDR3 is 18 amino acids. With 1 base clipped from V and 0 bases from J, the junction kept 5 bases outside the gene matches. Germline values: CDR1 SGHAT, CDR2 FQNNGV.

The V gene is TRBV5-4, the J gene TRBJ2-3; unclear D gene. The CDR3 extends over 14 amino acids. Trimming left V 2 bases short and J 4 bases short, with 11 bases between. From germline, CDR1 is SGHNT and CDR2 YYREEE (reference sequence). CDR3 residues: CASSFRPGADTQYF. The CDR3 coding sequence is TGTGCCAGCAGCTTCAGGCCCGGAGCAGATACGCAGTATTTT. Looking up the rest from reference TRBV5-4 and TRBJ2-3 gives the full variable domain: ETGVTQSPTHLIKTRGQQVTLRCSSQSGHNTVSWYQQALGQGPQFIFQYYREEENGRGNFPPRFSGLQFPNYSSELNVNALELDDSALYLCASSFRPGADTQYFGPGTRLTVL.

The sample holds many counts of this clonotype. J is TRBJ2-3 and V is TRBV10-1; TRBD2 matches 7 bases. Germline CDR1 WNHNN, CDR2 SYGVQD (reference sequence). The CDR3 totals 16 residues. J was trimmed by 3 bases and V by 8 bases; bases with no gene match: 14. CDR3 DNA sequence: TGCGCCAGCCTTCCCTGGCGGGAGATCAGGACAGATACGCAGTATTTT. This encodes CASLPWREIRTDTQYF.

Concerning this clonotype itself: A single base separates this from a much larger clone, so it may be a read error. The chain recombines TRBV28 with TRBJ2-4; D gene uncertain. There are 13 residues in the CDR3. V was shortened by 2 bases and J by 0 bases, with 2 bases between the two germline ends. Germline loops: CDR1 MDHEN, CDR2 SYDVKM. CDR3 DNA: TGTGCCAGCAGTTTACAAGCCAAAAACATTCAGTACTTC. Its protein is CASSLQAKNIQYF.

This clonotype has at least ten counts. The chain is built from TRBV29-1 and TRBJ2-1; D ambiguous. Germline-derived CDR1 and CDR2 are SQVTM and ANQGSEA. With 8 bases removed from V and 6 bases from J, the gap between germline ends came to 11 bases. The CDR3 length is 11 residues. CDR3 in amino acids: CSHLWGNEQFF. CDR3 DNA: TGCAGCCACCTCTGGGGCAATGAGCAGTTCTTC.

V gene TRBV20-1 combines with J gene TRBJ2-1; 8 bases fit TRBD2. The junction had 5 bases not matched to a gene; V was cut back by 3 bases and J by 4 bases. In germline, CDR1 is DFQATT, CDR2 SNEGSKA (reference sequence). The CDR3 loop spans 14 amino acids. This CDR3 reads CSARLGGGYNEQFF. Here the CDR3 DNA reads TGCAGTGCTAGGTTAGGCGGGGGGTACAATGAGCAGTTCTTC.

This clonotype has at least ten counts. This chain links TRBV20-1 with TRBJ2-1; a weak D match, TRBD2 (7 bases). The CDR3 extends over 14 amino acids. The ends were cut back, 3 bases at V and 2 bases at J, with 11 bases in the middle. Germline V lookup: CDR1 DFQATT, CDR2 SNEGSKA (reference sequence). This CDR3 is CSARGGGPYNEQFF. The CDR3 nucleotides are TGCAGTGCTAGGGGGGGGGGGCCCTACAATGAGCAGTTCTTC.

This clonotype was counted between two and nine times. The gene calls are TRBV29-1 and TRBJ2-2, with TRBD1 identical over 7 bases. V was clipped by 6 bases and J by 3 bases; unmatched bases: 4. The CDR3 consists of 13 residues. Germline CDR1 and CDR2: SQVTM and ANQGSEA. CDR3 region: CSVGDSYTGELFF. CDR3 sequence (DNA): TGCAGCGTCGGGGACAGCTACACCGGGGAGCTGTTTTTT.

This clonotype has only a few counts. J is TRBJ2-5 and V is TRBV18; tentatively, D is TRBD1 (5 bases). Germline V CDR1 and CDR2: KGHSH, LQKENI. The CDR3 consists of 14 residues. V shed 2 bases and J shed 5 bases, with 12 bases lying between them. CDR3 in DNA: TGTGCCAGCTCACCAGGTTCAGGGCAGGAGACCCAGTACTTC. It is translated as CASSPGSGQETQYF. Supplemented by reference TRBV18 and TRBJ2-5, the full variable domain reads NAGVMQNPRHLVRRRGQEARLRCSPMKGHSHVYWYRQLPEEGLKFMVYLQKENIIDESGMPKERFSAEFPKEGPSILRIQQVVRGDSAAYFCASSPGSGQETQYFGPGTRLLVL.

This clonotype was seen at least ten times. V and J are TRBV6-5 and TRBJ2-3; D is possibly TRBD2 (6 bases). V was pared by 2 bases and J by 2 bases, with 11 bases between. The CDR3 is 15 residues long. Germline CDR1 reads MNHEY; CDR2 reads SVGAGI. DNA for the CDR3: TGTGCCAGCAGTTACGTACTAGCACCCACAGATACGCAGTATTTT. This encodes CASSYVLAPTDTQYF.

This clonotype was picked up many times. The J gene is TRBJ2-7, the V gene TRBV29-1; 8 bases are a match to TRBD2. CDR1 and CDR2 from the germline V gene are SQVTM and ANQGSEA. V was pared by 7 bases and J by 2 bases, with 4 bases of the junction left unmatched. This CDR3 comprises 12 residues. The CDR3 is CSASGSPYEQYF. For the CDR3, the DNA is TGCAGCGCCAGCGGGAGCCCCTACGAGCAGTACTTC.

This chain joins TRBV7-3 and TRBJ2-7, with TRBD2 identical over 15 bases. The CDR3 runs to 17 residues. Germline-derived CDR1 and CDR2 are SGHTA and FQGTGA. V gave up 5 bases and J gave up 5 bases; unmatched junction bases: 10. CDR3 nucleotides: TGTGCCAGCAGCCCCACGGGACTAGCGGGAGGCGATAACGAGCAGTACTTC. It yields the protein CASSPTGLAGGDNEQYF. The full variable domain, in which reference TRBV7-3 and TRBJ2-7 provide the parts outside the CDR3, is GAGVSQTPSNKVTEKGKYVELRCDPISGHTALYWYRQSLGQGPEFLIYFQGTGAADDSGLPNDRFFAVRPEGSVSTLKIQRTERGDSAVYLCASSPTGLAGGDNEQYFGPGTRLTVT.

This clonotype was seen repeatedly, ten times or more. The chain couples TRBV24-1 to TRBJ2-1, with D tentatively TRBD2 (5 bases). The germline gives CDR1 KGHDR, CDR2 SFDVKD. With 5 bases removed from V and 8 bases from J, the gap between germline ends came to 15 bases. This CDR3 is built from 14 residues. CDR3 nucleotides: TGTGCCACCAGTGCACGGGGTGGCTATCATGAGCAGTTCTTC. The encoded protein is CATSARGGYHEQFF.

This clonotype was observed at least ten times. This chain connects TRBV10-3 to TRBJ2-1, with D possibly being TRBD1 or TRBD2 (5 bases each). The CDR3 covers 15 residues. Germline CDR1 is ENHRY and CDR2 is SYGVKD. Trimming took off 9 bases at V and 4 bases at J, with 19 bases between the two ends. The CDR3 sequence: CAMGVTLASYNEQFF. CDR3 sequence (DNA): TGTGCCATGGGGGTTACTTTAGCTAGTTACAATGAGCAGTTCTTC.

This clonotype was picked up many times. V and J are TRBV5-5 and TRBJ2-7; TRBD1 is a possible D gene (6 bases). This CDR3 has 16 amino acids. V gave up 0 bases and J gave up 2 bases, with 15 bases separating them. The germline CDR1 and CDR2 sequences are SGHKS and YYEKEE (reference sequence). CDR3 protein: CASSLGNRDEAYEQYF. CDR3 sequence (DNA): TGTGCCAGCAGCTTGGGGAACAGGGACGAGGCCTACGAGCAGTACTTC.

This clonotype has a count of ten or more. The chain has TRBV20-1 and TRBJ1-5, with 9 bases fitting TRBD1. The germline gives CDR1 DFQATT, CDR2 SNEGSKA (reference sequence). This CDR3 is 13 amino acids long. V was clipped by 6 bases and J by 2 bases; unmatched bases: 2. CDR3 DNA: TGCAGTGCCCGGGACAGGGGCAATCAGCCCCAGCATTTT. Translating gives CSARDRGNQPQHF.

This clonotype was seen at least ten times. This chain links TRBV21-1 with TRBJ1-1; the D call of TRBD1 is as the table states it, not checked on the DNA. TRBV21-1 is recorded as a pseudogene. The length of the CDR3 is 15 residues. CDR3 sequence (DNA): TGTGCCAGCAGCCCCCGGCGGCTGAAGAACACTGAAGCTTTCTTT. It translates to CASSPRRLKNTEAFF.

In its sample, this clonotype was seen many times. This rearrangement joins TRBV12-3 or TRBV12-4 to TRBJ2-1; no firm D call. The CDR3 spans 11 residues. V dropped 6 bases and J dropped 4 bases, with 4 bases sitting between them. The CDR3: CASSRYNEQFF. The CDR3 nucleotides are TGTGCCAGCAGCCGGTACAATGAGCAGTTCTTC.